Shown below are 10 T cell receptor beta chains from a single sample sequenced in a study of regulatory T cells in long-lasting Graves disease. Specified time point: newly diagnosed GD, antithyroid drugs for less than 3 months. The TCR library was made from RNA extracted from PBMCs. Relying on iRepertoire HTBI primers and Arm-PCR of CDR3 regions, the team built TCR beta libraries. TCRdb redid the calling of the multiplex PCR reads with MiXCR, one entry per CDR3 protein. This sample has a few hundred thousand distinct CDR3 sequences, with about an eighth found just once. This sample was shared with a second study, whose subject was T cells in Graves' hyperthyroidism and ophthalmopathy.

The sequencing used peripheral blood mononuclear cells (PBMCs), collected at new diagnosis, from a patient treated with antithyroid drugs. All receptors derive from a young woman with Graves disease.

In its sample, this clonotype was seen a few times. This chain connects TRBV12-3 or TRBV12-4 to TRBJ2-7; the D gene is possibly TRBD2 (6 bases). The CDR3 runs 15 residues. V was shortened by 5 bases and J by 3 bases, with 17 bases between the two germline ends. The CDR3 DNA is TGTGCCAGCAGTCCGGGCGGGACCGACTACTACGAGCAGTACTTC. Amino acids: CASSPGGTDYYEQYF.

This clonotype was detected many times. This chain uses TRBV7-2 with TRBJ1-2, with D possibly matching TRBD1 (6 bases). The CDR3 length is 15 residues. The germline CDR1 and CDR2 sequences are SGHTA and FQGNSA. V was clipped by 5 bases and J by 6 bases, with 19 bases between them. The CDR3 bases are TGTGCCAGCAGCCCCCAGGGGCCAGGGGCGGATGGCTACACCTTC. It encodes CASSPQGPGADGYTF.

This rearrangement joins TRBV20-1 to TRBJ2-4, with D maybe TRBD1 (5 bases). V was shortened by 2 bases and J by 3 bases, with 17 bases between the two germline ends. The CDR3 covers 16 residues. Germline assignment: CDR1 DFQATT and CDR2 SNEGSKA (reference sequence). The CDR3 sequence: CSARTPTDRGKNIQYF. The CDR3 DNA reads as TGCAGTGCTAGAACACCGACAGATAGAGGCAAAAACATTCAGTACTTC.

The CDR3 loop reads CASAPLGTGASEAFF. The CDR3 nucleotides read TGTGCCAGCGCTCCCTTGGGGACAGGCGCATCTGAAGCTTTCTTT. The genes are TRBV4-2 and TRBJ1-1, with TRBD1 identical over 8 bases. V shed 8 bases and J 6 bases; nucleotides not matched to a gene: 14. The CDR3 has 15 residues. CDR1 and CDR2 from the germline V gene are LGHNA and YNFKEQ.

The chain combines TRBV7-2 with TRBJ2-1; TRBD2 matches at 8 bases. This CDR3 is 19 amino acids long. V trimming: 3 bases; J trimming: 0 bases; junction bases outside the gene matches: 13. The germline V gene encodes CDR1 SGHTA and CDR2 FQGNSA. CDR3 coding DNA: TGTGCCAGCAGCTTGAGGTCCCTAGGCGGGGGGAGCTCCTACAATGAGCAGTTCTTC. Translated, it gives CASSLRSLGGGSSYNEQFF.

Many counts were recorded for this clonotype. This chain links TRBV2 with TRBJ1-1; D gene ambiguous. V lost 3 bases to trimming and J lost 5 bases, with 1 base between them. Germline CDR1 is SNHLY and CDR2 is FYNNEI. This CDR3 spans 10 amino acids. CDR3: CASSDTEAFF. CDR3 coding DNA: TGTGCCAGCAGTGATACTGAAGCTTTCTTT.

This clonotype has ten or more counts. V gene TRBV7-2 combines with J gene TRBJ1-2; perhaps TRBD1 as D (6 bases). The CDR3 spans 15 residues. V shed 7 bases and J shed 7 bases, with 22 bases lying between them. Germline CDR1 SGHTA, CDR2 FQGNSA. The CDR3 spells CASTASGGRFFGYTF. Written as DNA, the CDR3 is TGTGCCAGCACCGCCTCTGGGGGCAGGTTCTTTGGCTACACCTTC.

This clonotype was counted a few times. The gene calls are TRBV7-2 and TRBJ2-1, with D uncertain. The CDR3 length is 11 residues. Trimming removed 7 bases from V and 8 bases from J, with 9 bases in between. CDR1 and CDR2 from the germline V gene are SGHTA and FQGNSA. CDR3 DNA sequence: TGTGCCAGCACCCTCGTTGATGAGCAGTTCTTC. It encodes CASTLVDEQFF.

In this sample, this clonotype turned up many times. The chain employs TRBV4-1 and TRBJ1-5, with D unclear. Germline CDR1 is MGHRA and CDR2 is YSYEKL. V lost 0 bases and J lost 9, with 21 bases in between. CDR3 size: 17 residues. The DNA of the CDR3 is TGCGCCAGCAGCCAAGATCGACCGATCATTACCTTGGGGCCCCAGCATTTT. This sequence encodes CASSQDRPIITLGPQHF.

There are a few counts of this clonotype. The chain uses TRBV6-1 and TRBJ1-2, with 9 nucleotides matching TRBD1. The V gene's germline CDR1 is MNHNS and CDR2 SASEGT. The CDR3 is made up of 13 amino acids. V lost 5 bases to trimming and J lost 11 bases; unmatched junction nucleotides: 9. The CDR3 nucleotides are TGTGCCAGCAGTCCCCGGGACAGGGAGGGTTACACCTTC. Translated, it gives CASSPRDREGYTF.